The sequence of this T cell receptor (beta chain) was determined in a study of cytomegalovirus exposure and HLA in healthy donors. PCR was performed using 60 Vbeta and 13 Jbeta primers. Repertoires were generated with immunoSEQ multiplex PCR, while TCRdb's copy carries only in-frame clones and drops some. This table holds 100,000 or so clones, 60% to 80% found once. Sequencing input: PBMCs. The TCR comes from a young man in good health and CMV-seronegative.

CDR3 protein: CASSYMGGRTEAFF. The CDR3 nucleotides read TGCGCCAGCAGCTATATGGGGGGGAGGACTGAAGCTTTCTTT. The chain joins TRBV5-1 to TRBJ1-1; TRBD1 is a possible D gene (5 bases). Germline values: CDR1 SGHRS, CDR2 YFSETQ. This CDR3 has 14 amino acids. The V end lost 3 bases, the J end lost 5 bases, and 14 bases lay between the germline ends.